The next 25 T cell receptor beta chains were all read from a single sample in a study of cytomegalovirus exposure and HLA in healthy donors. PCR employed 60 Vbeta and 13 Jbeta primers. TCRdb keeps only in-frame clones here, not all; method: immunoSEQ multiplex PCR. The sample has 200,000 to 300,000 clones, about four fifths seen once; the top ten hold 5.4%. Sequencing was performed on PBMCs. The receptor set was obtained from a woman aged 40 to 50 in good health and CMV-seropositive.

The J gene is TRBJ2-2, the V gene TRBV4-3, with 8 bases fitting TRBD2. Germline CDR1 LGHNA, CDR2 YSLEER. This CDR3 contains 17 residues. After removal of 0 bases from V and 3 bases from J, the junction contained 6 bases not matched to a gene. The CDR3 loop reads CASSQDRSSGYTGELFF. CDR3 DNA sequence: TGCGCCAGCAGCCAAGATCGGTCTAGCGGGTACACCGGGGAGCTGTTTTTT.

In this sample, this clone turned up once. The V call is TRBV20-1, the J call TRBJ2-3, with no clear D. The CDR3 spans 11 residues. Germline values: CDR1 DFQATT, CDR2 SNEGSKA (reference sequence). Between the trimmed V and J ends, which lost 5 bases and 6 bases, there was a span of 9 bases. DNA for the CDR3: TGCAGTGCTTATTCCCCGGATACGCAGTATTTT. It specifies CSAYSPDTQYF.

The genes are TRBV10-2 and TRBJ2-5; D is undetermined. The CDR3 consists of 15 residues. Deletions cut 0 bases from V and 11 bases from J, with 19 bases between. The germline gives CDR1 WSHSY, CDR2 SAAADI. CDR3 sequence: CASSESPRPTEKQYF. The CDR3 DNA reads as TGCGCCAGCAGTGAGTCCCCAAGGCCCACAGAAAAGCAGTACTTC.

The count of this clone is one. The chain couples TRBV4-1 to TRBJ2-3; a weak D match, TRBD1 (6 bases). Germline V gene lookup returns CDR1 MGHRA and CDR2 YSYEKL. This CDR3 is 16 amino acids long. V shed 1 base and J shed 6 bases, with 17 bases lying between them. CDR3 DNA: TGCGCCAGCAGCCAAGTACGAGGACAGACTCGGGATACGCAGTATTTT. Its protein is CASSQVRGQTRDTQYF.

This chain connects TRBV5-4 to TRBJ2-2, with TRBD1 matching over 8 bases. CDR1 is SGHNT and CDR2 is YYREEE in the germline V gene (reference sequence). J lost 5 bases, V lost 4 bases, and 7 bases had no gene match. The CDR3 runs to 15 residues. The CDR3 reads CASSPGQGLTGELFF. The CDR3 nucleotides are TGTGCCAGCAGCCCTGGACAGGGTTTGACCGGGGAGCTGTTTTTT.

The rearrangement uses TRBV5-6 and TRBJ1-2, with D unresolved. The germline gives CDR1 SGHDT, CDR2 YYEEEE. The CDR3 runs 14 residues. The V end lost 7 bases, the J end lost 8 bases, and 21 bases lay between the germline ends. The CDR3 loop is CASYTYATFEGYTF. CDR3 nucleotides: TGTGCCAGCTACACTTATGCGACATTCGAAGGCTACACCTTC.

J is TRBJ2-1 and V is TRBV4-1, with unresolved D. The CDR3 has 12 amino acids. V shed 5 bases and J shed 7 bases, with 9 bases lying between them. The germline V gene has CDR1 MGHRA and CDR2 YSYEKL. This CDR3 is CASSLVRNEQFF. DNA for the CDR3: TGCGCCAGCAGCTTAGTCCGAAATGAGCAGTTCTTC.

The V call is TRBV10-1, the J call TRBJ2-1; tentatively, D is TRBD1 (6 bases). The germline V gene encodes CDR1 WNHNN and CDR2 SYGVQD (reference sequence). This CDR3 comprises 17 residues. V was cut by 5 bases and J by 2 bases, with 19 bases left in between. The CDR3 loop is CASSLGGQRGTYNEQFF. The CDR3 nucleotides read TGCGCCAGCAGTCTCGGCGGACAGAGGGGGACCTACAATGAGCAGTTCTTC.

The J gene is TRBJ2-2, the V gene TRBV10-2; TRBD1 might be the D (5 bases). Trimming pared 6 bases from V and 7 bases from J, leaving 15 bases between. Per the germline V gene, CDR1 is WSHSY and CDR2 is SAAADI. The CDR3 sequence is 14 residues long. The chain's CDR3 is CASRDPLRGGELFF. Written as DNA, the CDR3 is TGCGCCAGCAGGGACCCTTTAAGGGGCGGGGAGCTGTTTTTT.

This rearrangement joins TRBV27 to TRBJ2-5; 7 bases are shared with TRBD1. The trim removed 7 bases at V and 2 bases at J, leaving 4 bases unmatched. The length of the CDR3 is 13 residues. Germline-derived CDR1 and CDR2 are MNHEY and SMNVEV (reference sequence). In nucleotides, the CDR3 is TGTGCCAGCACTGGGACAGAACAAGAGACCCAGTACTTC. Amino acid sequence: CASTGTEQETQYF.

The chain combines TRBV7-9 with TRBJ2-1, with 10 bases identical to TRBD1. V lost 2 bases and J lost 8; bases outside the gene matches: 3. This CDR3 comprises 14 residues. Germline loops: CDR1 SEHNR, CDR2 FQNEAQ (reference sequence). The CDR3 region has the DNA TGTGCCAGCAGCTTAAATGGACAGGGGGATGAGCAGTTCTTC. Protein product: CASSLNGQGDEQFF. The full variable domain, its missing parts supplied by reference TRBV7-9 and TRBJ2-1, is DTGVSQNPRHKITKRGQNVTFRCDPISEHNRLYWYRQTLGQGPEFLTYFQNEAQLEKSRLLSDRFSAERPKGSFSTLEIQRTEQGDSAMYLCASSLNGQGDEQFFGPGTRLTVL.

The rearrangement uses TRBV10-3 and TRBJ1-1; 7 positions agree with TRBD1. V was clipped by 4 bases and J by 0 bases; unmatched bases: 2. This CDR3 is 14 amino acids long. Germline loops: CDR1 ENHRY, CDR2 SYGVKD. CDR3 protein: CAISGTGVNTEAFF. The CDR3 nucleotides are TGTGCCATCAGTGGTACAGGGGTGAACACTGAAGCTTTCTTT.

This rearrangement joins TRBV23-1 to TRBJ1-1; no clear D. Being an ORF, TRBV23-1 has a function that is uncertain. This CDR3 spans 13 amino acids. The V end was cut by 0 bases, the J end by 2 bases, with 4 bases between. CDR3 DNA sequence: TGCGCCAGCAGTCAATCCACAAACACTGAAGCTTTCTTT. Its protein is CASSQSTNTEAFF.

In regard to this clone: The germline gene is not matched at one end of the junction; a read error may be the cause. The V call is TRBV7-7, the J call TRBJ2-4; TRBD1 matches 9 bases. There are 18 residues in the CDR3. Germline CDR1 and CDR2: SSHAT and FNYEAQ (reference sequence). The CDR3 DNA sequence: TGTGCTAGCAGCTTGGGGGACAGGGAGGGAGAAACCAAAAACATTCAGTACTTC. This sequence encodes CASSLGDREGETKNIQYF. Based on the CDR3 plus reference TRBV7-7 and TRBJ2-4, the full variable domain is GAGVSQSPRYKVTKRGQDVTLRCDPISSHATLYWYQQALGQGPEFLTYFNYEAQPDKSGLPSDRFSAERPEGSISTLTIQRTEQRDSAMYRCASSLGDREGETKNIQYFGAGTRLSVL.

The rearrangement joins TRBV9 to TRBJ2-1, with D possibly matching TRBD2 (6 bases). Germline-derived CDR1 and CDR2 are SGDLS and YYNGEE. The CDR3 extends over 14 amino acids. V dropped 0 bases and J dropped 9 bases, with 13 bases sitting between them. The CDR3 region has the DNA TGTGCCAGCAGCGTAGTGTCGGGAGCGCCTGAGCAGTTCTTC. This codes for CASSVVSGAPEQFF.

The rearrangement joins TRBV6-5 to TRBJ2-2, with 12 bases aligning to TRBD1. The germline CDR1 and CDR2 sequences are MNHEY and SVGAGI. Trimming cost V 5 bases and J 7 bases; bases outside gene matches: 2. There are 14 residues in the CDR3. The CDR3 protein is CASSGTGGHGELFF. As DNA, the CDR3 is TGTGCCAGCAGTGGGACAGGGGGCCACGGGGAGCTGTTTTTT.

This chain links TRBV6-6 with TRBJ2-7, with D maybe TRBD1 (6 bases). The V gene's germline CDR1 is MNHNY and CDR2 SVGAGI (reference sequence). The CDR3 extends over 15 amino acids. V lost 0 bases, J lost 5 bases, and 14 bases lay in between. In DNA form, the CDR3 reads TGTGCCAGCAGTTACTCGGGGGCCTCAGCGGACGAGCAGTACTTC. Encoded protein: CASSYSGASADEQYF.

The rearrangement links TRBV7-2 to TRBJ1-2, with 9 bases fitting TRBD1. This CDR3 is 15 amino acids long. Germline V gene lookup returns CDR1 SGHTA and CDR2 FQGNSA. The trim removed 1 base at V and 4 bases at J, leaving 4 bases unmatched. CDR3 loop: CASSLDRGQSYGYTF. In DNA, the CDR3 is TGTGCCAGCAGCTTAGACAGGGGGCAAAGCTATGGCTACACCTTC.

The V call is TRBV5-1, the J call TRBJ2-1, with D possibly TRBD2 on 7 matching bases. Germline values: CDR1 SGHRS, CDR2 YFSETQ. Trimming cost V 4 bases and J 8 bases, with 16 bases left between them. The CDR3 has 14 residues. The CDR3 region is CASSGGGAGHEQFF. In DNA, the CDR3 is TGCGCCAGCAGCGGAGGGGGAGCGGGACATGAGCAGTTCTTC.

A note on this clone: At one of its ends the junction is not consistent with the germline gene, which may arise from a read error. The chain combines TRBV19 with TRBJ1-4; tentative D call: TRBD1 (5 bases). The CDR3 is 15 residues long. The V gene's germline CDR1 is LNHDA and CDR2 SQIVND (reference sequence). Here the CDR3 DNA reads TGTGCCAGTAGTATTCTCCCCCAGGGTTTTGAAGAACTGTTTTTT. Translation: CASSILPQGFEELFF.

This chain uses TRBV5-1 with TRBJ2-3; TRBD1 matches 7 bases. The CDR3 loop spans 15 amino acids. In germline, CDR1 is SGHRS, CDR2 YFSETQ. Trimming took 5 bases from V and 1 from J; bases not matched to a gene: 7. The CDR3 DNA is TGCGCCAGCAGAGGCCGACAGGGAGGCACAGATACGCAGTATTTT. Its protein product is CASRGRQGGTDTQYF.

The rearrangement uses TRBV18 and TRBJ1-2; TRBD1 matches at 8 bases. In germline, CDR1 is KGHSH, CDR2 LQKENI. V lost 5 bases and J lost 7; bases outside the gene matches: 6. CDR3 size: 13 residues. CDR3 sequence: CASSTGTGGGYTF. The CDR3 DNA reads TGTGCCAGCTCAACCGGGACAGGAGGTGGCTACACCTTC.

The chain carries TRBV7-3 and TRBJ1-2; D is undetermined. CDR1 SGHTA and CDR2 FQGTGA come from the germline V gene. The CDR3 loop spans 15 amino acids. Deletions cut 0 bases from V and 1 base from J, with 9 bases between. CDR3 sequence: CASSLTVRVNYGYTF. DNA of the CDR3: TGTGCCAGCAGCTTAACGGTGAGGGTTAACTATGGCTACACCTTC.

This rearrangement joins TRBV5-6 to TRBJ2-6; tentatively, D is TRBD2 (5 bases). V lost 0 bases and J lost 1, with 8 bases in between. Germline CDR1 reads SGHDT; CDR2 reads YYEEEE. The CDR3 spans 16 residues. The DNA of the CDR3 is TGTGCCAGCAGCTTGGCCGGAGGATCTGGGGCCAACGTCCTGACTTTC. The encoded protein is CASSLAGGSGANVLTF.

This chain's CDR3 is CASSMDGQPSTDTQYF. CDR3 DNA sequence: TGCGCCAGCAGCATGGACGGACAACCTAGCACAGATACGCAGTATTTT. V usage is TRBV5-1 and J usage is TRBJ2-3; the D gene is possibly TRBD1 (5 bases). V gave up 4 bases and J gave up 0 bases, with 15 bases separating them. CDR3 length: 16 residues. Per germline, CDR1 SGHRS and CDR2 YFSETQ.